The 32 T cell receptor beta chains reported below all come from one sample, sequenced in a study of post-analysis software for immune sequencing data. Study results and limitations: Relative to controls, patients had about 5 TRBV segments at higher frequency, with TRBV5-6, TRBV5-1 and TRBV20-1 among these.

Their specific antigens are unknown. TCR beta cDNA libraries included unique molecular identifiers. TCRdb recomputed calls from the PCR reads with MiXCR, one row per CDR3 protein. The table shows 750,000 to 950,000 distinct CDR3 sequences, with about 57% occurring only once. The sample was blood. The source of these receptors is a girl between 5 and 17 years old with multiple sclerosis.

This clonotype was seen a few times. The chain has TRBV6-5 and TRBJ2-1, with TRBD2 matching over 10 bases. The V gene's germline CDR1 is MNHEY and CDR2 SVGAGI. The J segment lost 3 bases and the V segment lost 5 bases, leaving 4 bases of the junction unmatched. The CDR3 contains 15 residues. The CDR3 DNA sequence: TGTGCCAGCAGTCCCCGGACTAGCGGCTACAATGAGCAGTTCTTC. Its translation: CASSPRTSGYNEQFF.

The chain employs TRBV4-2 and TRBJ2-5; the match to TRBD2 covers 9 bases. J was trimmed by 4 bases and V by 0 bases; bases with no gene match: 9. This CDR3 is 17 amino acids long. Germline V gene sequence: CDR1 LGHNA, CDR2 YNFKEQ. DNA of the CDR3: TGTGCCAGCAGCCAAGAAGGCAATAGCGGGAGACGAGAGACCCAGTACTTC. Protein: CASSQEGNSGRRETQYF.

CDR3 bases: TGCGCCAGCACTAGCGCCTCCTACAATGAGCAGTTCTTC. Amino acids: CASTSASYNEQFF. The chain carries TRBV5-1 and TRBJ2-1, with a weak D call TRBD2 (6 bases). V lost 6 bases and J lost 0, with 7 bases in between. The V gene's germline CDR1 is SGHRS and CDR2 YFSETQ. The CDR3 loop spans 13 amino acids.

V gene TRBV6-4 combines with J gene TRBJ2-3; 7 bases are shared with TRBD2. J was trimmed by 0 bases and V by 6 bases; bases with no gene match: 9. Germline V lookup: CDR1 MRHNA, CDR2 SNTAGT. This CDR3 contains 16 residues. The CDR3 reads CASSNETSRSTDTQYF. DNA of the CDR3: TGTGCCAGCAGCAACGAGACTAGCAGAAGCACAGATACGCAGTATTTT.

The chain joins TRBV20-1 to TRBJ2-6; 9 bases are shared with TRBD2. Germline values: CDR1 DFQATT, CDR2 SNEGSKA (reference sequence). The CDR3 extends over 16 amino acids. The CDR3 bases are TGCGGGCTTGCGGGAGGGGCCCACTCTGGGGCCAACGTCCTGACTTTC. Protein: CGLAGGAHSGANVLTF.

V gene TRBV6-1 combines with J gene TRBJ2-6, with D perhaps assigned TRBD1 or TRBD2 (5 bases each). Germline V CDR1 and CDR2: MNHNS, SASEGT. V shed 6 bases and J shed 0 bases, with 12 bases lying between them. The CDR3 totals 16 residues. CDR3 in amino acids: CASSPAGTSGANVLTF. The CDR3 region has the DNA TGTGCCAGCAGCCCCGCAGGGACCTCTGGGGCCAACGTCCTGACTTTC.

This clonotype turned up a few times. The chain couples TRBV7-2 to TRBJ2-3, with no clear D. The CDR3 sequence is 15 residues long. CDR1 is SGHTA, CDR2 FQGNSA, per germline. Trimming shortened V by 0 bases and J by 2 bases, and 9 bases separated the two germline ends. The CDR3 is CASSLAAEITDTQYF. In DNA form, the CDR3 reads TGTGCCAGCAGCTTAGCGGCAGAGATCACAGATACGCAGTATTTT.

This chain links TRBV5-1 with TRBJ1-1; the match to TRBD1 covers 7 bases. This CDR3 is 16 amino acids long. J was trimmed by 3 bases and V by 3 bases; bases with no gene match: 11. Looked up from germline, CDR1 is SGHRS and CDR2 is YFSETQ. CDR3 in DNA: TGCGCCAGCAGCTCGGTTAGAACAGGGGTGGACACTGAAGCTTTCTTT. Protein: CASSSVRTGVDTEAFF.

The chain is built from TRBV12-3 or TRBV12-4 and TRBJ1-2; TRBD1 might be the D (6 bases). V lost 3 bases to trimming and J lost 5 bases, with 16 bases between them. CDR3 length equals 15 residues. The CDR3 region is CASSFGVGALYGYTF. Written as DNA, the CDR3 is TGTGCCAGCAGTTTTGGCGTGGGGGCTCTTTATGGCTACACCTTC.

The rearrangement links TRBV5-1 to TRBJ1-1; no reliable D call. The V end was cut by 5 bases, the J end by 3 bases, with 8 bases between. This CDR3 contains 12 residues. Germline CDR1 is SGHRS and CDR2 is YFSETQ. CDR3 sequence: CASSIEDTEAFF. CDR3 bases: TGCGCCAGCAGTATTGAAGACACTGAAGCTTTCTTT. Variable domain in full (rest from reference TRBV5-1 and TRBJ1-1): KAGVTQTPRYLIKTRGQQVTLSCSPISGHRSVSWYQQTPGQGLQFLFEYFSETQRNKGNFPGRFSGRQFSNSRSEMNVSTLELGDSALYLCASSIEDTEAFFGQGTRLTVV.

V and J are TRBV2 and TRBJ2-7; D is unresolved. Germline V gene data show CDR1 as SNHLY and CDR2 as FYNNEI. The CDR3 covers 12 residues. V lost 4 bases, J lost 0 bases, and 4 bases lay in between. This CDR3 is CASSVLSYEQYF. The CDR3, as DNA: TGTGCCAGCAGTGTGCTCTCCTACGAGCAGTACTTC.

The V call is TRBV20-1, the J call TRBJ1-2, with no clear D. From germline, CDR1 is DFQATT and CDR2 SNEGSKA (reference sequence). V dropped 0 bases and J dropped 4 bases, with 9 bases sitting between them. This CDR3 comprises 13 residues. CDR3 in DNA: TGCAGTGCTAGAGAGGAGAATGGCTATGGCTACACCTTC. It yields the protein CSAREENGYGYTF.

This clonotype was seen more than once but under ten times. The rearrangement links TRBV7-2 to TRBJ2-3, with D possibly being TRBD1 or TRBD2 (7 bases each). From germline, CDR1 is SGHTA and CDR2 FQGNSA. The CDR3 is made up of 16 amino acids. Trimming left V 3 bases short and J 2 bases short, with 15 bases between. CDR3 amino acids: CASSLQGGAYTDTQYF. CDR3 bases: TGTGCCAGCAGCTTGCAGGGGGGGGCCTACACAGATACGCAGTATTTT.

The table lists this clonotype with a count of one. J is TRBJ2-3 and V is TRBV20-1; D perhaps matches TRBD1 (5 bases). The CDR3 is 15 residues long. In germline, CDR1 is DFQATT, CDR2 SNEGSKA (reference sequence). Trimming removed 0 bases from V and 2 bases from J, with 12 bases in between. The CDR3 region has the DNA TGCAGTGCTAGAGATCATGGCAGGGACACAGATACGCAGTATTTT. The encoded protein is CSARDHGRDTDTQYF.

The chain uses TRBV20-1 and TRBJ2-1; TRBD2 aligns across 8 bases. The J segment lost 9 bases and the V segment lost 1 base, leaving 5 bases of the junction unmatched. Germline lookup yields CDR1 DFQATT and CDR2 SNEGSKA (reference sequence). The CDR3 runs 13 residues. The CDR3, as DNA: TGCAGTGCTAGAGGGACTAGCAGACTTGAGCAGTTCTTC. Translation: CSARGTSRLEQFF.

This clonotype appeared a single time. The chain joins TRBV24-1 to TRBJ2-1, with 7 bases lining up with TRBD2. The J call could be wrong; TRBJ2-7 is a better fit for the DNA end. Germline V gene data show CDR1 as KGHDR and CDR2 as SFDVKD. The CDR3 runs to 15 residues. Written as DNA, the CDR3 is TGTGCCACCAGTGAGGGCGGGAGCAGCGACAATGAGCAGTACTTC. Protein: CATSEGGSSDNEQYF.

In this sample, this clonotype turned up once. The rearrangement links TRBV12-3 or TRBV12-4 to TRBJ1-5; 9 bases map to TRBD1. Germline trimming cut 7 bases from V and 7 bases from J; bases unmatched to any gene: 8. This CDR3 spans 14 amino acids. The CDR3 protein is CASTLRDREQPQHF. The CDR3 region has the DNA TGTGCCAGCACCCTGCGGGACAGGGAGCAGCCCCAGCATTTT.

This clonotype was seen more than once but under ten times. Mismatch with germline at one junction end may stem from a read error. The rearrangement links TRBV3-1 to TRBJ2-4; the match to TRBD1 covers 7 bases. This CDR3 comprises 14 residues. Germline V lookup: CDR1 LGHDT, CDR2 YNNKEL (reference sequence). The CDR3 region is CVSSQDLPGGIQYF. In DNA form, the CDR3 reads TGTGTCAGCAGCCAAGATTTGCCAGGGGGCATTCAGTACTTC.

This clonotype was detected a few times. For the CDR3, the DNA is TGCAGTGCTCGACTAGCGGGATCAGATACGCAGTATTTT. Its translation: CSARLAGSDTQYF. The chain joins TRBV20-1 to TRBJ2-3; 11 nucleotides agree with TRBD2. There are 13 residues in the CDR3. Trimming removed 5 bases from V and 4 bases from J; junction bases left unmatched: 2. Germline assignment: CDR1 DFQATT and CDR2 SNEGSKA (reference sequence).

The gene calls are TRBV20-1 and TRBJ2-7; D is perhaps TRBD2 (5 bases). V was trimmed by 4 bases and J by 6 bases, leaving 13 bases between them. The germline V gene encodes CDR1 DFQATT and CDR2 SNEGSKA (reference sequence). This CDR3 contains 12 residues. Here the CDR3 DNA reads TGCAGTGCTACCGACTATCGGGCCGAGCAGTACTTC. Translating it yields CSATDYRAEQYF.

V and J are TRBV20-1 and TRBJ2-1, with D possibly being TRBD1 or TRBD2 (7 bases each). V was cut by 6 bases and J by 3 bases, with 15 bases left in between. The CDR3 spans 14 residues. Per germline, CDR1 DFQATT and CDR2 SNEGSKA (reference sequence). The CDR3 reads CSAHRGGDYNEQFF. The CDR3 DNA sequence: TGCAGTGCGCACAGGGGAGGGGACTACAATGAGCAGTTCTTC.

For the CDR3, the DNA is TGTGCCAGCAGTTACATGGGGATGAACACTGAAGCTTTCTTT. Translation gives CASSYMGMNTEAFF. This sequence joins TRBV6-5 and TRBJ1-1, with unresolved D. The CDR3 contains 14 residues. Trimming cost V 2 bases and J 0 bases, with 7 bases left between them. Germline values: CDR1 MNHEY, CDR2 SVGAGI.

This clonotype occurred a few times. The CDR3 loop reads CSVVQATYEQYF. The CDR3 coding sequence is TGCAGCGTTGTACAGGCTACCTACGAGCAGTACTTC. The chain combines TRBV29-1 with TRBJ2-7, with a tentative D call TRBD1 (5 bases). CDR1 and CDR2 from the germline V gene are SQVTM and ANQGSEA. This CDR3 has 12 residues. Deletions cut 4 bases from V and 2 bases from J, with 9 bases between.

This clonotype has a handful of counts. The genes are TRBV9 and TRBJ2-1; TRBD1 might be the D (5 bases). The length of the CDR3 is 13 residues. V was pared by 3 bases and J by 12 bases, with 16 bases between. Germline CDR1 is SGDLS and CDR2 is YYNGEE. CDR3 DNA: TGTGCCAGCAGCGGCACAGAAAGGGGATGGCAGTTCTTC. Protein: CASSGTERGWQFF. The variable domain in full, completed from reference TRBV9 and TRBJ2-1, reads DSGVTQTPKHLITATGQRVTLRCSPRSGDLSVYWYQQSLDQGLQFLIQYYNGEERAKGNILERFSAQQFPDLHSELNLSSLELGDSALYFCASSGTERGWQFFGPGTRLTVL.

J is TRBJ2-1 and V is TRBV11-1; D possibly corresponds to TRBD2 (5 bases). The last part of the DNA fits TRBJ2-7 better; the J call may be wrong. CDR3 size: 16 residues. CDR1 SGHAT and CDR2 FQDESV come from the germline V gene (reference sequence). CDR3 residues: CASSPAWQDPSGEQYF. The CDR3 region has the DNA TGTGCCAGCAGCCCGGCATGGCAGGACCCTTCGGGAGAGCAGTACTTC.

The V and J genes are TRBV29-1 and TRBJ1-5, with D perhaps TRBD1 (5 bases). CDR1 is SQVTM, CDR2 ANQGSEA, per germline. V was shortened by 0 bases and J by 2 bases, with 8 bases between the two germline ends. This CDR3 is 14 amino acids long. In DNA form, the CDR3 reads TGCAGCGTTGAAGAGTCAGGGCGCAATCAGCCCCAGCATTTT. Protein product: CSVEESGRNQPQHF.

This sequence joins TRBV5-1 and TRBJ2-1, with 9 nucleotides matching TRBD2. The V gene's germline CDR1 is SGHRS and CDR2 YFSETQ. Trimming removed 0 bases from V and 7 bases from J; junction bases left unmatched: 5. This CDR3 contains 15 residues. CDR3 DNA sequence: TGCGCCAGCAGCTTGGCCGCGGGACTAGCTAATGAGCAGTTCTTC. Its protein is CASSLAAGLANEQFF.

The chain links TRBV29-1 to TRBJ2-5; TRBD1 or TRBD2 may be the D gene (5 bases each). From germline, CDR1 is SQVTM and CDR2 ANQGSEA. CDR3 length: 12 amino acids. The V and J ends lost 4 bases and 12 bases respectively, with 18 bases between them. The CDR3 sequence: CSVVDHPRGEYF. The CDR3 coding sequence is TGCAGCGTTGTAGACCACCCCCGAGGGGAGTACTTC.

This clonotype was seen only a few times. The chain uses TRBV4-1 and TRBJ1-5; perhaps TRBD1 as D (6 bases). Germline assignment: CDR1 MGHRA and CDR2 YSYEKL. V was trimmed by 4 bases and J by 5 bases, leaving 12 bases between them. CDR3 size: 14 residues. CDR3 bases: TGCGCCAGCAGCCCGGACAGTTTGTATCAGCCCCAGCATTTT. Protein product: CASSPDSLYQPQHF.

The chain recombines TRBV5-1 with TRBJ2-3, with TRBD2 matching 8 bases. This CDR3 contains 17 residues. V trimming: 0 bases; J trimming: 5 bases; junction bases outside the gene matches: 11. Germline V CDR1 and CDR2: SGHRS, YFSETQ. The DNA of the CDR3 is TGCGCCAGCAGCTTGGCCGGCGGGAGGCCCGGGGGAGATACGCAGTATTTT. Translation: CASSLAGGRPGGDTQYF.

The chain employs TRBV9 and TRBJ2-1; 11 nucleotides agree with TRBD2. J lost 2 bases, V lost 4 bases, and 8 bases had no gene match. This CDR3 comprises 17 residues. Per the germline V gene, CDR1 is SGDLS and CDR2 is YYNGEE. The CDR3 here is CASSLKLTSGAYNEQFF. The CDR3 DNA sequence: TGTGCCAGCAGCCTCAAACTGACTAGCGGGGCCTACAATGAGCAGTTCTTC.

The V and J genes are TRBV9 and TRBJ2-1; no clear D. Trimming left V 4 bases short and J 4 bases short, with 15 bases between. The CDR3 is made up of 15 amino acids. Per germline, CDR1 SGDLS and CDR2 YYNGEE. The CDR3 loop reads CASSSPGTLYNEQFF. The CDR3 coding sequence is TGTGCCAGCAGCTCCCCAGGCACCCTATACAATGAGCAGTTCTTC.